This T cell receptor (beta chain) comes out of a study of immune heterogeneity within non-small cell lung tumors. Background on the study: Of the tumors, a few were squamous cell, about ten non-squamous, and 1 not otherwise specified. The study's findings and limits: Although only moderate, the correlation of local T-cell clonality with local tumor mutational burden was significant (R about 0.34). T-cell receptor beta clonotypes at high frequency differed largely between individual patients.

The authors amplified TCR beta CDR3 by multiplex PCR with 32 V and 13 J primers. TCRdb reprocessed the multiplex PCR reads with MiXCR, giving one entry per CDR3 protein. The sample records fewer than 12,000 distinct CDR3 sequences, 25% to 30% being singletons. This clonotype was seen ten or more times. Its target is not known. CDR1 is DFQATT and CDR2 is SNEGSKA in the germline V gene (reference sequence). This CDR3 is built from 14 residues. V dropped 5 bases and J dropped 4; count of bases not matched to a gene: 8. The template for each sample was 500 to 700 ng of genomic DNA, which had been extracted from bulk tumor tissue. Several biopsies were collected from each primary tumor during surgery. They were spaced as far apart as possible within the tumor mass. Newly diagnosed with untreated non-small cell lung cancer, the patients underwent curative surgery.

This sequence was found in a woman in her fifties or sixties with non-small cell lung cancer. The sequencing sample was made of lung tumor tissue. The V and J genes are TRBV20-1 and TRBJ2-1, with TRBD2 matching 7 bases. CDR3 sequence: CSACPASGYNEQFF. CDR3 nucleotides: TGCAGTGCTTGCCCGGCTAGCGGATACAATGAGCAGTTCTTC.